These T cell receptor beta chains were read from a single sample in a study of regulatory T cells in long-lasting Graves disease. Via MiXCR, TCRdb re-called the multiplex PCR reads, giving one row per CDR3 protein. The sample holds 200,000 to 250,000 distinct CDR3 sequences; about 18% are singletons and the top ten take approximately 20%. The sequenced sample was peripheral blood mononuclear cells (PBMCs), obtained at new diagnosis, from a patient treated with antithyroid drugs. These receptors were taken from a female donor with Graves disease. The CDR3 runs from the conserved cysteine through the conserved F or W. The order of the fields is D gene, clone size, J gene, V gene, CDR3 DNA, CDR3 protein. D genes are given only for firm matches. Some rows have no size entry. The others give once, few or many, or a class for an expanded clone.

NA,many,TRBJ1-2,TRBV20-1,TGCAGTGCTAGAGTCTTGGGGGAAAAGGGCTATGGCTACACCTTC,CSARVLGEKGYGYTF
NA,many,TRBJ1-1,TRBV6-1,TGTGCCAGCAGTGAGGTGGGGGAGACTGAAGCTTTCTTT,CASSEVGETEAFF
NA,many,TRBJ1-4,TRBV28,TGTGCCAGCAGTTTAAGCCAGCTTAATGAAAAACTGTTTTTT,CASSLSQLNEKLFF
NA,many,TRBJ2-3,TRBV30,TGTGCCTGGAGTGGTGGGAGTGCAGATACGCAGTATTTT,CAWSGGSADTQYF
NA,many,TRBJ1-1,TRBV20-1,TGCAGTGCTAGAGATAGGGCGGTGAACACTGAAGCTTTCTTT,CSARDRAVNTEAFF
TRBD1,many,TRBJ1-4,TRBV9,TGTGCCAGCAGCACCCGACAGGGTGGGAATGAAAAACTGTTTTTT,CASSTRQGGNEKLFF
TRBD2,many,TRBJ2-7,TRBV19,TGTGCCAGTAGTCCCTCTAGCGGGAGGGCCGGCTACGAGCAGTACTTC,CASSPSSGRAGYEQYF
NA,many,TRBJ1-1,TRBV28,TGTGCCAGCAGTTTCTTGCCAATGAACACTGAAGCTTTCTTT,CASSFLPMNTEAFF
NA,many,TRBJ1-5,TRBV2,TGTGCCAGCAGAAAAAGCCTAAGTGAAGGACCCCAGCATTTT,CASRKSLSEGPQHF
TRBD2,many,TRBJ2-2,TRBV27,TGTGCCAGCAGGCGACTAGCGGCCACCGGGGAGCTGTTTTTT,CASRRLAATGELFF
NA,many,TRBJ2-3,TRBV12-3/TRBV12-4,TGTGCCAGCAGTTTATGGCCCGAGAGGCCCTTTGGGGGCACAGATACGCAGTATTTT,CASSLWPERPFGGTDTQYF
TRBD2,many,TRBJ2-7,TRBV20-1,TGCAGTGCTAGAGACCCCCAGGGAGGGACCTACGAGCAGTACTTC,CSARDPQGGTYEQYF
TRBD1,NA,TRBJ1-2,TRBV12-3/TRBV12-4,TGTGCCAGCACTCCCCGGGACAGGCAATATGGCTACACCTTC,CASTPRDRQYGYTF
TRBD1,NA,TRBJ1-1,TRBV27,TGTGCCAGCAGTTTGGACAGGGTTGGAGCTTTCTTT,CASSLDRVGAFF
NA,many,TRBJ1-2,TRBV5-4,TGTGCCAGCAGCTTGGGCTTCGGGGATGGCTACACCTTC,CASSLGFGDGYTF
TRBD1,many,TRBJ2-1,TRBV29-1,TGCAGCGTCGGGGGGGACAGGGGATACAATGAGCAGTTCTTC,CSVGGDRGYNEQFF
TRBD2,few,TRBJ2-7,TRBV6-2/TRBV6-3,TGTGCCAGTGCCGGCGGGAGAAAAAACGAGCAGTACTTC,CASAGGRKNEQYF
TRBD2,many,TRBJ2-5,TRBV11-1,TGTGCCAGCAGCCTACTAGCGGGAGGAGCAGAGACCCAGTACTTC,CASSLLAGGAETQYF